Presented here are 23 T cell receptor beta chains from one specimen sequenced in a study of T-cell memory formation after mild COVID-19. TCRdb redid the calling of the 5' RACE reads with MiXCR, one entry per CDR3 protein. The profile shows some 350,000 distinct CDR3 sequences, about 15% of them singletons. The specimen was PBMCs or a T cell subset sorted from them (not recorded which). The receptors come from a man between 18 and 35 years old who had mild COVID-19 (a few samples of this study predate the infection). Cell type and time point are not known.

The chain uses TRBV19 and TRBJ2-1; no firm D call. In germline, CDR1 is LNHDA, CDR2 SQIVND (reference sequence). There are 14 residues in the CDR3. The V and J ends lost 4 bases and 6 bases respectively, with 13 bases between them. CDR3 nucleotide sequence: TGTGCCAGTAGTAACTCTCACAGCATCAATGAGCAGTTCTTC. Translation gives CASSNSHSINEQFF.

The chain couples TRBV7-9 to TRBJ2-3; D is ambiguous. Trimming cost V 2 bases and J 7 bases, with 7 bases left between them. CDR1 is SEHNR and CDR2 is FQNEAQ in the germline V gene (reference sequence). The CDR3 has 12 amino acids. CDR3 in DNA: TGTGCCAGCAGCTTAATCCTCAATACGCAGTATTTT. Translation: CASSLILNTQYF. Looking up the rest from reference TRBV7-9 and TRBJ2-3 gives the full variable domain: DTGVSQNPRHKITKRGQNVTFRCDPISEHNRLYWYRQTLGQGPEFLTYFQNEAQLEKSRLLSDRFSAERPKGSFSTLEIQRTEQGDSAMYLCASSLILNTQYFGPGTRLTVL.

This clonotype was counted between two and nine times. The rearrangement uses TRBV5-6 and TRBJ1-1; D is unresolved. This CDR3 spans 15 amino acids. V was cut by 7 bases and J by 0 bases, with 16 bases left in between. Germline V gene sequence: CDR1 SGHDT, CDR2 YYEEEE. The chain's CDR3 is CASSSGYRMNTEAFF. CDR3 sequence (DNA): TGTGCCAGCTCCTCGGGATACCGCATGAACACTGAAGCTTTCTTT.

V and J are TRBV2 and TRBJ2-7, with 9 bases lining up with TRBD2. Germline V gene data show CDR1 as SNHLY and CDR2 as FYNNEI. The CDR3 spans 16 residues. The V segment lost 0 bases and the J segment 2 bases; nucleotides outside the gene matches: 5. The CDR3 DNA follows: TGTGCCAGCAGTGAAGCGCCCAGCGGGGGGACCTACGAGCAGTACTTC. This sequence encodes CASSEAPSGGTYEQYF.

This clonotype was seen repeatedly, ten times or more. The chain links TRBV6-6 to TRBJ2-3, with a weak D call TRBD1 (5 bases). CDR3 length: 13 residues. Trimming cost V 6 bases and J 9 bases, with 16 bases left between them. From germline, CDR1 is MNHNY and CDR2 SVGAGI (reference sequence). The CDR3 reads CASSSARTSTQYF. CDR3 coding DNA: TGTGCCAGCAGCTCAGCGAGGACATCGACGCAGTATTTT.

The chain combines TRBV11-2 with TRBJ2-5, with 12 bases aligning to TRBD1. From germline, CDR1 is SGHAT and CDR2 FQNNGV. This CDR3 comprises 18 residues. The V and J ends lost 2 bases and 5 bases, in that order; junction bases with no gene match: 12. CDR3 sequence reads: CASSLCGQGQGAGETQYF. As DNA, the CDR3 is TGTGCCAGCAGCTTATGTGGGCAGGGACAGGGGGCAGGGGAGACCCAGTACTTC.

The V and J genes are TRBV11-2 and TRBJ2-7; D uncertain. With 2 bases removed from V and 1 base from J, the gap between germline ends came to 15 bases. This CDR3 region has 16 residues. Looked up from germline, CDR1 is SGHAT and CDR2 is FQNNGV. CDR3 residues: CASSLKLDPNSYEQYF. CDR3 DNA: TGTGCCAGCAGCTTAAAGCTAGATCCTAATTCCTACGAGCAGTACTTC.

This clonotype was counted ten times or more. The V gene is TRBV5-4, the J gene TRBJ2-1; D gene uncertain. The germline V gene has CDR1 SGHNT and CDR2 YYREEE (reference sequence). V was trimmed by 4 bases and J by 0 bases, leaving 14 bases between them. The CDR3 has 16 residues. The CDR3 sequence is CASSTLERSSYNEQFF. CDR3 DNA: TGTGCCAGCAGCACCTTGGAAAGGAGCTCCTACAATGAGCAGTTCTTC.

There are a few counts of this clonotype. The V call is TRBV12-3 or TRBV12-4, the J call TRBJ1-2; 8 bases align to TRBD1. The CDR3 runs to 15 residues. V gave up 3 bases and J gave up 6 bases; unmatched junction bases: 9. CDR3 protein: CASSFSWTGFDGYTF. The DNA for the CDR3 is TGTGCCAGCAGTTTCTCCTGGACAGGGTTCGATGGCTACACCTTC.

This clonotype showed up just a few times. The rearrangement links TRBV20-1 to TRBJ2-3; a weak D match, TRBD2 (6 bases). CDR3 length: 14 residues. CDR1 is DFQATT, CDR2 SNEGSKA, per germline (reference sequence). With 5 bases removed from V and 0 bases from J, the gap between germline ends came to 12 bases. CDR3 coding DNA: TGCAGTGCTTTCGGGGGAACTAGCACAGATACGCAGTATTTT. It is translated as CSAFGGTSTDTQYF.

This clonotype was seen only a few times. The chain carries TRBV9 and TRBJ2-3; D remains unclear. Germline loops: CDR1 SGDLS, CDR2 YYNGEE. Trimming cost V 6 bases and J 2 bases, with 16 bases left between them. CDR3 size: 15 residues. This CDR3 reads CASNLGVPPTDTQYF. Written as DNA, the CDR3 is TGTGCCAGCAATCTCGGAGTGCCCCCCACAGATACGCAGTATTTT.

V and J are TRBV6-6 and TRBJ2-7, with 9 bases that match TRBD1. Per the germline V gene, CDR1 is MNHNY and CDR2 is SVGAGI (reference sequence). The CDR3 spans 14 residues. Trimming at V came to 5 bases and at J to 7 bases, leaving 9 bases not matched to a gene. The CDR3, as DNA: TGTGCCAGCAGTCTTGGACAGGGGAAAGGGGAGCAGTACTTC. Encoded protein: CASSLGQGKGEQYF.

This clonotype has ten or more counts. The V gene is TRBV5-1, the J gene TRBJ2-3; D remains unclear. CDR3 length: 13 residues. Germline CDR1 is SGHRS and CDR2 is YFSETQ. V was cut by 0 bases and J by 2 bases, with 4 bases left in between. The CDR3 loop is CASSLEATDTQYF. For the CDR3, the DNA is TGCGCCAGCAGCTTGGAGGCCACAGATACGCAGTATTTT.

This clonotype appeared a few times. The chain joins TRBV4-1 to TRBJ2-3; no clear D. CDR1 and CDR2 from the germline V gene are MGHRA and YSYEKL. V shed 4 bases and J shed 4 bases, with 15 bases lying between them. There are 15 residues in the CDR3. The CDR3 DNA reads TGCGCCAGCAGCCTCAACTCCCTAGGGTCAGATACGCAGTATTTT. This gives the protein CASSLNSLGSDTQYF.

The V gene is TRBV9, the J gene TRBJ1-2, with D maybe TRBD1 (5 bases). The germline V and J ends were trimmed by 2 bases and 4 bases, with 12 bases remaining between them. Germline V lookup: CDR1 SGDLS, CDR2 YYNGEE. CDR3 size: 14 residues. In DNA, the CDR3 is TGTGCCAGCAGCGTGGGGGACGGGGCCTATGGCTACACCTTC. Protein product: CASSVGDGAYGYTF.

The table lists this clonotype with a few counts. V usage is TRBV9 and J usage is TRBJ1-1; TRBD1 is a possible D gene (6 bases). Germline V lookup: CDR1 SGDLS, CDR2 YYNGEE. Trimming removed 7 bases from V and 1 base from J, with 11 bases in between. This CDR3 has 13 amino acids. The DNA for the CDR3 is TGTGCCAGCTCAGGGGTTTCGAACACTGAAGCTTTCTTT. It yields the protein CASSGVSNTEAFF.

V and J are TRBV6-5 and TRBJ1-2; 10 nucleotides match TRBD1. Germline V gene lookup returns CDR1 MNHEY and CDR2 SVGAGI. V shed 5 bases, J shed 6 bases, and the junction held 6 bases outside the gene matches. The CDR3 length is 14 residues. The CDR3 coding sequence is TGTGCCAGCAGTACCGGGACAGGGGTCAATGGCTACACCTTC. Protein: CASSTGTGVNGYTF.

The gene calls are TRBV11-2 and TRBJ2-1; TRBD2 matches 14 bases. Per germline, CDR1 SGHAT and CDR2 FQNNGV. This CDR3 has 17 amino acids. V was pared by 4 bases and J by 2 bases, with 4 bases of the junction left unmatched. The CDR3, as DNA: TGTGCCAGCAGCTCTTGGACTAGCGGGGGGCCCTACAATGAGCAGTTCTTC. The encoded protein is CASSSWTSGGPYNEQFF.

The table lists this clonotype with a few counts. V usage is TRBV29-1 and J usage is TRBJ2-4, with TRBD2 matching 9 bases. This CDR3 spans 16 amino acids. The germline gives CDR1 SQVTM, CDR2 ANQGSEA. V was pared by 5 bases and J by 0 bases, with 8 bases of the junction left unmatched. CDR3 protein: CSVIGAGGLAKNIQYF. The CDR3 coding sequence is TGCAGCGTTATAGGAGCGGGGGGATTAGCCAAAAACATTCAGTACTTC.

The rearrangement uses TRBV20-1 and TRBJ2-2; 9 bases map to TRBD1. Looked up from germline, CDR1 is DFQATT and CDR2 is SNEGSKA (reference sequence). Trimming took 6 bases from V and 4 from J; bases not matched to a gene: 6. The CDR3 is made up of 14 amino acids. CDR3 loop: CSAIDRGSTGELFF. The CDR3 region has the DNA TGCAGTGCAATAGACAGGGGGAGCACCGGGGAGCTGTTTTTT.

This clonotype was detected only a few times. The gene calls are TRBV29-1 and TRBJ1-2; TRBD1 is a possible D gene (5 bases). V lost 2 bases, J lost 8 bases, and 12 bases lay in between. CDR1 and CDR2 (germline): SQVTM, ANQGSEA. The CDR3 sequence is 12 residues long. CDR3 in amino acids: CSVERGVPGYTF. In nucleotides, the CDR3 is TGCAGCGTTGAAAGGGGAGTTCCGGGCTACACCTTC.

The chain recombines TRBV20-1 with TRBJ2-3; 7 bases match TRBD2. The germline V gene has CDR1 DFQATT and CDR2 SNEGSKA (reference sequence). The V gene end was trimmed by 5 bases and the J gene end by 4 bases; junction bases not matched to a gene: 6. This CDR3 region has 13 residues. The CDR3 here is CSALRLASDTQYF. CDR3 in DNA: TGCAGTGCTTTGAGACTAGCCTCAGATACGCAGTATTTT.

This clonotype was seen repeatedly, ten times or more. V gene TRBV7-2 combines with J gene TRBJ2-7; D possibly corresponds to TRBD2 (6 bases). Germline V gene lookup returns CDR1 SGHTA and CDR2 FQGNSA. There are 11 residues in the CDR3. The germline V and J ends were trimmed by 11 bases and 5 bases, with 13 bases remaining between them. The CDR3 spells CASGSFNEQYF. The DNA of the CDR3 is TGTGCCTCCGGGAGTTTCAACGAGCAGTACTTC.